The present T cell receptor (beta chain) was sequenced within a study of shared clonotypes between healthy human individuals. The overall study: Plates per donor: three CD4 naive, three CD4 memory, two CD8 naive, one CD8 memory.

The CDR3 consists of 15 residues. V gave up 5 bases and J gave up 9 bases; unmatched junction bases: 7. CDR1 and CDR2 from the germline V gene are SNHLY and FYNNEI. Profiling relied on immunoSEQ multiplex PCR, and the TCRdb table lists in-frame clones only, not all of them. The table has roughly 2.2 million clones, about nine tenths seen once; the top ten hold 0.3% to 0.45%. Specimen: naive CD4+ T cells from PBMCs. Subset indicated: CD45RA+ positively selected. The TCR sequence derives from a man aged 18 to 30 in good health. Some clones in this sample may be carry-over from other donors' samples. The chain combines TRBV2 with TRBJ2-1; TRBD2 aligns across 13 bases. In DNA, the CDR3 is TGTGCCAGCAGTCCGACTAGCGGGGGGAGGGGTGAGCAGTTCTTC. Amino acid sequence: CASSPTSGGRGEQFF.